Listed here are 21 T cell receptor beta chains from one sample, sequenced in a study of PD-L1 blockade in urothelial cancer. Assay used: immunoSEQ multiplex PCR; TCRdb lists only in-frame clones, some missing. The table has around 100,000 clones, roughly 88% seen once; the top ten hold 2% to 3%. The starting material was PBMCs, obtained around atezolizumab (anti-PD-L1) treatment. The receptor set was obtained from a man aged 45-65 years with urothelial cancer.

A few counts support this clone. This sequence joins TRBV10-3 and TRBJ2-1; no clear D. This CDR3 region has 10 residues. V was shortened by 8 bases and J by 5 bases, with 4 bases between the two germline ends. From germline, CDR1 is ENHRY and CDR2 SYGVKD. The CDR3 region has the DNA TGTGCCATCGGAGACAATGAGCAGTTCTTC. This encodes CAIGDNEQFF.

The CDR3 is CASETGGMNTEAFF. In nucleotides, the CDR3 is TGCGCCAGCGAAACGGGGGGAATGAACACTGAAGCTTTCTTT. The chain carries TRBV5-1 and TRBJ1-1, with D tentatively TRBD1 (5 bases). V lost 7 bases, J lost 0 bases, and 13 bases lay in between. The CDR3 consists of 14 residues. Per germline, CDR1 SGHRS and CDR2 YFSETQ.

The CDR3 here is CASSSQAAQRLGTGELFF. Here the CDR3 DNA reads TGTGCCAGCAGCTCCCAGGCCGCTCAGCGGCTGGGCACCGGGGAGCTGTTTTTT. The gene calls are TRBV7-2 and TRBJ2-2; a weak D match, TRBD2 (5 bases). The CDR3 is 18 amino acids. Germline V lookup: CDR1 SGHTA, CDR2 FQGNSA. V shed 4 bases and J shed 4 bases, with 22 bases lying between them.

This rearrangement joins TRBV28 to TRBJ1-4; the match to TRBD1 covers 7 bases. This CDR3 spans 13 amino acids. Trimming removed 8 bases from V and 8 bases from J; junction bases left unmatched: 8. Germline CDR1 MDHEN, CDR2 SYDVKM. The CDR3 bases are TGTGCCAGCTGTCCCGGGACAGACGAAAAACTGTTTTTT. Translating gives CASCPGTDEKLFF.

The chain joins TRBV30 to TRBJ2-7; 8 nucleotides agree with TRBD2. V gave up 3 bases and J gave up 6 bases; unmatched junction bases: 10. Looked up from germline, CDR1 is GTSNPN and CDR2 is SVGIG (reference sequence). The CDR3 has 14 amino acids. The CDR3 protein is CAWSLPLAVFEQYF. CDR3 in DNA: TGTGCCTGGAGCCTCCCACTAGCGGTATTCGAGCAGTACTTC.

This clone has a single count. The same CDR3 is also encoded by other DNA sequences in this sample. The chain is built from TRBV5-1 and TRBJ2-1; 7 bases line up with TRBD1. This CDR3 has 13 amino acids. The germline V gene has CDR1 SGHRS and CDR2 YFSETQ. V shed 0 bases and J 6 bases; nucleotides not matched to a gene: 0. The CDR3 loop reads CASSLAGGNEQFF. The CDR3 DNA reads as TGCGCCAGCAGCTTGGCAGGGGGCAATGAGCAGTTCTTC.

This rearrangement joins TRBV27 to TRBJ2-1; 8 bases align to TRBD1. J was trimmed by 3 bases and V by 5 bases; bases with no gene match: 9. CDR1 is MNHEY, CDR2 SMNVEV, per germline (reference sequence). The CDR3 is 16 amino acids. CDR3 bases: TGTGCCAGCAGTGGTAGACAGGGGCCTTACTACAATGAGCAGTTCTTC. Translated, it gives CASSGRQGPYYNEQFF.

The genes are TRBV5-4 and TRBJ2-3; 7 bases line up with TRBD2. Germline trimming cut 4 bases from V and 2 bases from J; bases unmatched to any gene: 7. The CDR3 consists of 15 residues. CDR1 and CDR2 from the germline V gene are SGHNT and YYREEE (reference sequence). CDR3 in amino acids: CASSRSGIATDTQYF. The CDR3 DNA reads TGTGCCAGCAGCCGAAGCGGGATTGCCACAGATACGCAGTATTTT.

In its sample, this clone was seen a few times. Other DNA sequences in the sample encode the same CDR3. This rearrangement joins TRBV27 to TRBJ1-2; possible D gene TRBD1, 6 bases. The CDR3 runs to 11 residues. CDR1 MNHEY and CDR2 SMNVEV come from the germline V gene (reference sequence). V shed 8 bases and J shed 4 bases, with 8 bases lying between them. This chain's CDR3 is CASGQLYGYTF. The CDR3 DNA reads as TGTGCCAGCGGACAGCTCTATGGCTACACCTTC.

The DNA of the CDR3 is TGTGCCAGCAGCTTAGACTACCTTAGCACAGATACGCAGTATTTT. This gives the protein CASSLDYLSTDTQYF. The rearrangement uses TRBV7-2 and TRBJ2-3; D unresolved. Looked up from germline, CDR1 is SGHTA and CDR2 is FQGNSA. The length of the CDR3 is 15 residues. V lost 1 base, J lost 0 bases, and 8 bases lay in between.

This clone was detected only once. The chain has TRBV6-5 and TRBJ2-1; a possible D gene is TRBD2 (5 bases). Looked up from germline, CDR1 is MNHEY and CDR2 is SVGAGI. CDR3 length: 16 residues. V was clipped by 4 bases and J by 2 bases, with 15 bases between them. The CDR3 DNA follows: TGTGCCAGCAGTTTTTCAACCTCCGGGACCTACAATGAGCAGTTCTTC. This sequence encodes CASSFSTSGTYNEQFF.

The chain carries TRBV7-9 and TRBJ1-6; TRBD1 matches at 10 bases. Trimming at V came to 4 bases and at J to 7 bases, leaving 7 bases not matched to a gene. From germline, CDR1 is SEHNR and CDR2 FQNEAQ (reference sequence). This CDR3 has 16 residues. The CDR3 region is CASSSLTGGGNSPLHF. The CDR3 bases are TGTGCCAGCAGCTCGTTGACAGGGGGCGGAAATTCACCCCTCCACTTT.

J is TRBJ1-2 and V is TRBV29-1, with D unresolved. Germline CDR1 SQVTM, CDR2 ANQGSEA. Trimming took 5 bases from V and 8 from J, leaving 12 bases between them. The CDR3 contains 11 residues. Here the CDR3 DNA reads TGCAGCGTTTATAACTCCGAGGGCTACACCTTC. Protein sequence: CSVYNSEGYTF.

This clone was detected only once. The V call is TRBV28, the J call TRBJ1-1; 7 nucleotides match TRBD1. V lost 4 bases to trimming and J lost 9 bases; unmatched junction nucleotides: 8. This CDR3 contains 13 residues. Germline V gene data show CDR1 as MDHEN and CDR2 as SYDVKM. This CDR3 is CASSYNRGRQAFF. DNA for the CDR3: TGTGCCAGCAGTTATAACAGGGGTCGGCAAGCTTTCTTT.

V usage is TRBV14 and J usage is TRBJ2-1, with 7 bases fitting TRBD1. Per the germline V gene, CDR1 is SGHDN and CDR2 is FVKESK. Trimming cost V 5 bases and J 6 bases; bases outside gene matches: 10. The CDR3 is 15 amino acids. The CDR3 region has the DNA TGTGCCAGCAGCACGGTGACAGGGAATGTCAATGAGCAGTTCTTC. This gives the protein CASSTVTGNVNEQFF.

The V gene is TRBV5-1, the J gene TRBJ1-6; D is perhaps TRBD1 (5 bases). This CDR3 is 14 amino acids long. V was shortened by 7 bases and J by 10 bases, with 18 bases between the two germline ends. Looked up from germline, CDR1 is SGHRS and CDR2 is YFSETQ. The CDR3 spells CASRLGGGGSPLHF. The CDR3 DNA reads TGCGCCAGCCGACTGGGGGGGGGTGGATCACCCCTCCACTTT.

This CDR3 reads CASRAQGTGGNTIYF. CDR3 DNA sequence: TGTGCCAGCAGGGCACAGGGGACGGGTGGAAACACCATATATTTT. The genes are TRBV2 and TRBJ1-3, with 7 nucleotides matching TRBD1. There are 15 residues in the CDR3. The germline V gene encodes CDR1 SNHLY and CDR2 FYNNEI. J lost 3 bases, V lost 6 bases, and 8 bases had no gene match.

This clone is a singleton in its sample. The chain's CDR3 is CASSIGMSSGGNTIYF. CDR3 DNA: TGTGCCAGCAGCATCGGAATGTCTTCGGGGGGAAACACCATATATTTT. The chain employs TRBV7-2 and TRBJ1-3; D remains unclear. Between the trimmed V and J ends, which lost 5 bases and 4 bases, there was a span of 18 bases. Germline V gene data show CDR1 as SGHTA and CDR2 as FQGNSA. This CDR3 has 16 amino acids.

The chain joins TRBV7-9 to TRBJ1-1, with 9 bases fitting TRBD1. This CDR3 is 17 amino acids long. Germline assignment: CDR1 SEHNR and CDR2 FQNEAQ (reference sequence). The ends lost 5 bases at V and 1 base at J; junction bases unmatched: 11. The DNA for the CDR3 is TGTGCCAGCAGCCATCCCGGGACAGGGTCGACGAACACTGAAGCTTTCTTT. Translated: CASSHPGTGSTNTEAFF. Together with reference TRBV7-9 and TRBJ1-1, the CDR3 gives the full variable domain: DTGVSQNPRHKITKRGQNVTFRCDPISEHNRLYWYRQTLGQGPEFLTYFQNEAQLEKSRLLSDRFSAERPKGSFSTLEIQRTEQGDSAMYLCASSHPGTGSTNTEAFFGQGTRLTVV.

V and J are TRBV30 and TRBJ2-7, with TRBD2 matching over 9 bases. Germline-derived CDR1 and CDR2 are GTSNPN and SVGIG (reference sequence). V lost 0 bases, J lost 3 bases, and 9 bases stayed unmatched. CDR3 size: 16 residues. CDR3 sequence (DNA): TGTGCCTGGAGTGTACAATTCGGCGGGAGGGTCTACGAGCAGTACTTC. Protein: CAWSVQFGGRVYEQYF.

The V gene is TRBV28, the J gene TRBJ2-5; weak D call: TRBD2 (6 bases). V lost 5 bases, J lost 2 bases, and 15 bases lay in between. The length of the CDR3 is 15 residues. Germline-derived CDR1 and CDR2 are MDHEN and SYDVKM. CDR3 region: CASSPVGGLQETQYF. For the CDR3, the DNA is TGTGCCAGCAGTCCCGTTGGGGGACTTCAAGAGACCCAGTACTTC. The full variable domain, its missing parts supplied by reference TRBV28 and TRBJ2-5, is DVKVTQSSRYLVKRTGEKVFLECVQDMDHENMFWYRQDPGLGLRLIYFSYDVKMKEKGDIPEGYSVSREKKERFSLILESASTNQTSMYLCASSPVGGLQETQYFGPGTRLLVL.